These 32 T cell receptor beta chains came from one sample sequenced in a study of cytomegalovirus exposure and HLA in healthy donors (dated by TCRdb to 2017 to 2019). The method behind the library was the immunoSEQ multiplex PCR assay. For the multiplex PCR, a mixture combining 60 forward primers for TCR Vbeta segments and 13 reverse primers for TCR Jbeta segments was used. TCRdb took over this immuneACCESS table, retaining in-frame rearrangements with V and J assigned. Such tables are incomplete; in checked studies, under half of the missing clones stem from an unresolved V gene, and the remainder is unexplained. The sample data list some 140,000 clones, and 60% to 80% of these were observed just once. Approximately 2.1% of the sample belongs to the ten largest clones. Sample: PBMCs. These receptors all come from a man aged 30-40 years in good health and CMV-seronegative.

The rearrangement links TRBV4-1 to TRBJ2-1; D uncertain. The CDR3 loop spans 12 amino acids. CDR1 is MGHRA, CDR2 YSYEKL, per germline. The V gene lost 1 base and the J gene lost 7 bases, with 5 bases spanning the gap. In DNA form, the CDR3 reads TGCGCCAGCAGCCAAGTAGTAAATGAGCAGTTCTTC. Encoded protein: CASSQVVNEQFF.

This clone has only a few counts. The V and J genes are TRBV6-6 and TRBJ2-4, with 7 bases fitting TRBD2. V lost 7 bases, J lost 7 bases, and 7 bases stayed unmatched. This CDR3 contains 13 residues. CDR1 and CDR2 from the germline V gene are MNHNY and SVGAGI (reference sequence). The CDR3, as DNA: TGTGCCAGCACTTCCCGGGAGGAGAACATTCAGTACTTC. This codes for CASTSREENIQYF.

This clone has more than one count but fewer than ten. The V gene is TRBV4-1, the J gene TRBJ2-1; TRBD2 might be the D (5 bases). CDR3 length: 18 residues. V shed 0 bases and J shed 2 bases, with 17 bases lying between them. Germline CDR1 reads MGHRA; CDR2 reads YSYEKL. The CDR3 DNA is TGCGCCAGCAGCCAAGATCGGAACGCGGGCCTCACCTACAATGAGCAGTTCTTC. Its protein product is CASSQDRNAGLTYNEQFF.

The chain employs TRBV28 and TRBJ2-7, with 7 bases fitting TRBD1. Germline CDR1 reads MDHEN; CDR2 reads SYDVKM. CDR3 length: 15 amino acids. The junction had 7 bases not matched to a gene; V was cut back by 5 bases and J by 0 bases. The CDR3 here is CASSTRTGSSYEQYF. The DNA of the CDR3 is TGTGCCAGCAGTACCCGGACAGGAAGCTCCTACGAGCAGTACTTC.

This clone has a handful of counts. The chain couples TRBV6-5 to TRBJ1-1; D is perhaps TRBD1 (6 bases). In germline, CDR1 is MNHEY, CDR2 SVGAGI. V was cut by 6 bases and J by 8 bases, with 10 bases left in between. CDR3 length: 11 amino acids. CDR3 coding DNA: TGTGCCAGCAGGCGAGACAGGGAAGCTTTCTTT. Its translation is CASRRDREAFF.

This clone was observed once. The CDR3, as DNA: TGCAGCGTTGCCAGGGGCTCAGAGACCCAGTACTTC. Encoded protein: CSVARGSETQYF. This chain links TRBV29-1 with TRBJ2-5, with D perhaps TRBD1 (6 bases). Germline V gene data show CDR1 as SQVTM and CDR2 as ANQGSEA. The V end was cut by 4 bases, the J end by 4 bases, with 10 bases between. The CDR3 is 12 residues long.

The chain combines TRBV6-6 with TRBJ1-1, with TRBD1 as a possible D gene (5 bases). V shed 5 bases and J shed 8 bases, with 12 bases lying between them. Germline values: CDR1 MNHNY, CDR2 SVGAGI (reference sequence). This CDR3 has 12 residues. The CDR3 sequence is CASSPQQAEAFF. The CDR3 region has the DNA TGTGCCAGCAGTCCGCAACAGGCGGAAGCTTTCTTT.

This chain joins TRBV30 and TRBJ2-3; D unresolved. The ends were cut back, 1 base at V and 7 bases at J, with 6 bases in the middle. The length of the CDR3 is 11 residues. Germline assignment: CDR1 GTSNPN and CDR2 SVGIG (reference sequence). The CDR3 bases are TGTGCCTGGAGTGCGGTCTATACGCAGTATTTT. Translated, it gives CAWSAVYTQYF.

V usage is TRBV5-6 and J usage is TRBJ2-3, with D maybe TRBD2 (6 bases). The V end lost 3 bases, the J end lost 6 bases, and 8 bases lay between the germline ends. CDR1 is SGHDT and CDR2 is YYEEEE in the germline V gene. This CDR3 is 12 amino acids long. The CDR3 nucleotides are TGTGCCAGCAGCTCAGGGAGGGATACGCAGTATTTT. Amino acid sequence: CASSSGRDTQYF.

The rearrangement links TRBV25-1 to TRBJ2-1; tentatively, D is TRBD2 (6 bases). This CDR3 contains 14 residues. From germline, CDR1 is MGHDK and CDR2 SYGVNS. V lost 8 bases, J lost 8 bases, and 19 bases lay in between. For the CDR3, the DNA is TGTGCCAGCGGGGCGGCGGGGTCATGGGATGAGCAGTTCTTC. Translated, it gives CASGAAGSWDEQFF.

The J gene is TRBJ2-7, the V gene TRBV27; TRBD2 agrees at 13 bases. Germline CDR1 is MNHEY and CDR2 is SMNVEV (reference sequence). The CDR3 is made up of 14 amino acids. The V and J ends lost 6 bases and 3 bases, in that order; junction bases with no gene match: 2. This CDR3 reads CASSGTSGIYEQYF. The DNA for the CDR3 is TGTGCCAGCAGCGGGACTAGCGGGATCTACGAGCAGTACTTC.

The chain couples TRBV4-1 to TRBJ1-2, with a weak D call TRBD1 (5 bases). Germline V gene lookup returns CDR1 MGHRA and CDR2 YSYEKL. The CDR3 length is 13 residues. Trimming removed 3 bases from V and 6 bases from J, with 11 bases in between. The CDR3 loop reads CASSQARGDGYTF. In DNA, the CDR3 is TGCGCCAGCAGCCAGGCCCGGGGGGATGGCTACACCTTC.

The DNA for the CDR3 is TGCGCCAGCAGCCTAGGGGCGACAGGAGCCAGAGAGACCCAGTACTTC. Its protein is CASSLGATGARETQYF. V gene TRBV5-1 combines with J gene TRBJ2-5; D perhaps matches TRBD1 (6 bases). Per the germline V gene, CDR1 is SGHRS and CDR2 is YFSETQ. The CDR3 runs to 16 residues. The V gene lost 4 bases and the J gene lost 4 bases, with 20 bases spanning the gap.

CDR3 coding DNA: TGTGCCAGCAGCTTAGCGGGGGGCTCTGGAAACACCATATATTTT. This translates into CASSLAGGSGNTIYF. The rearrangement links TRBV7-9 to TRBJ1-3, with D tentatively TRBD1 (5 bases). V lost 0 bases and J 0 bases, leaving 6 bases between the germline ends. The CDR3 runs to 15 residues. Looked up from germline, CDR1 is SEHNR and CDR2 is FQNEAQ (reference sequence).

CDR3 sequence (DNA): TGTGCCAGCCAGGGTAGAACCTACGAGCAGTACTTC. Translation gives CASQGRTYEQYF. The chain carries TRBV28 and TRBJ2-7, with a tentative D call TRBD1 (5 bases). The V gene's germline CDR1 is MDHEN and CDR2 SYDVKM. The V end lost 8 bases, the J end lost 2 bases, and 10 bases lay between the germline ends. The CDR3 runs to 12 residues.

The chain carries TRBV5-1 and TRBJ1-1; D gene unclear. This CDR3 is built from 13 residues. Germline values: CDR1 SGHRS, CDR2 YFSETQ. The V end lost 2 bases, the J end lost 2 bases, and 7 bases lay between the germline ends. CDR3 nucleotide sequence: TGCGCCAGCAGCTTCGGAGCCAACACTGAAGCTTTCTTT. It is translated as CASSFGANTEAFF.

CDR3 bases: TGTGCCAGTAGTATTTGGCAGGGCAAAGAAGAGACCCAGTACTTC. Protein sequence: CASSIWQGKEETQYF. The gene calls are TRBV19 and TRBJ2-5, with D maybe TRBD1 (5 bases). This CDR3 has 15 residues. The germline gives CDR1 LNHDA, CDR2 SQIVND (reference sequence). Deletions cut 3 bases from V and 3 bases from J, with 14 bases between.

The J gene is TRBJ2-6, the V gene TRBV27, with a weak D call TRBD2 (5 bases). Trimming removed 2 bases from V and 2 bases from J, with 7 bases in between. The CDR3 has 15 residues. CDR1 and CDR2 from the germline V gene are MNHEY and SMNVEV (reference sequence). The CDR3 DNA follows: TGTGCCAGCAGTTTACAGAGGGCTGGGGCCAACGTCCTGACTTTC. As protein: CASSLQRAGANVLTF.

This chain uses TRBV29-1 with TRBJ2-3, with a possible D match to TRBD2 (6 bases). The germline V gene has CDR1 SQVTM and CDR2 ANQGSEA. The CDR3 loop spans 13 amino acids. V dropped 2 bases and J dropped 4 bases, with 10 bases sitting between them. CDR3 bases: TGCAGCGTTGAAAAGGGCGGGGCAGATACGCAGTATTTT. Translating it yields CSVEKGGADTQYF.

This clone was counted a few times. The CDR3 loop reads CASSWISTGAHEQYF. CDR3 nucleotides: TGTGCCAGCAGCTGGATATCGACAGGGGCCCACGAGCAGTACTTC. The J gene is TRBJ2-7, the V gene TRBV5-6; 8 positions agree with TRBD1. There are 15 residues in the CDR3. The ends lost 3 bases at V and 5 bases at J; junction bases unmatched: 10. CDR1 and CDR2 from the germline V gene are SGHDT and YYEEEE. The variable domain in full, completed from reference TRBV5-6 and TRBJ2-7, reads DAGVTQSPTHLIKTRGQQVTLRCSPKSGHDTVSWYQQALGQGPQFIFQYYEEEERQRGNFPDRFSGHQFPNYSSELNVNALLLGDSALYLCASSWISTGAHEQYFGPGTRLTVT.

The V gene is TRBV7-2, the J gene TRBJ2-1; D might be TRBD1 (6 bases). The length of the CDR3 is 15 residues. V shed 6 bases and J shed 4 bases, with 16 bases lying between them. Germline assignment: CDR1 SGHTA and CDR2 FQGNSA. CDR3 sequence reads: CASRIYEGGYNEQFF. DNA for the CDR3: TGTGCCAGCAGAATCTACGAAGGGGGTTACAATGAGCAGTTCTTC.

This chain joins TRBV4-3 and TRBJ2-3; D might be TRBD2 (5 bases). Germline CDR1 and CDR2: LGHNA and YSLEER. V was shortened by 4 bases and J by 6 bases, with 11 bases between the two germline ends. CDR3 length equals 13 residues. The CDR3 DNA sequence: TGCGCCAGCAGCCTCCGGACTGCTGATACGCAGTATTTT. Its protein is CASSLRTADTQYF.

This chain's CDR3 is CASSDRRESEAFF. CDR3 DNA: TGTGCCAGCAGTGATCGGCGGGAATCTGAAGCTTTCTTT. The chain couples TRBV25-1 to TRBJ1-1, with D uncertain. CDR1 is MGHDK, CDR2 SYGVNS, per germline. The CDR3 runs 13 residues. Trimming took 3 bases from V and 6 from J, leaving 11 bases between them. The full variable domain, in which reference TRBV25-1 and TRBJ1-1 provide the parts outside the CDR3, is EADIYQTPRYLVIGTGKKITLECSQTMGHDKMYWYQQDPGMELHLIHYSYGVNSTEKGDLSSESTVSRIRTEHFPLTLESARPSHTSQYLCASSDRRESEAFFGQGTRLTVV.

The CDR3 protein is CASRQGYEQYF. CDR3 DNA: TGTGCCAGCCGACAGGGCTACGAGCAGTACTTC. The V call is TRBV28, the J call TRBJ2-7, with 7 nucleotides matching TRBD1. The junction had 1 base not matched to a gene; V was cut back by 8 bases and J by 3 bases. This CDR3 has 11 amino acids. Germline CDR1 reads MDHEN; CDR2 reads SYDVKM.

This clone showed up just once. In nucleotides, the CDR3 is TGTGCCAGCAGTTTATTTCAGGGCGGTTATAATTCACCCCTCCACTTT. Translating it yields CASSLFQGGYNSPLHF. This chain joins TRBV28 and TRBJ1-6, with D tentatively TRBD1 (5 bases). CDR1 is MDHEN, CDR2 SYDVKM, per germline. Trimming removed 1 base from V and 4 bases from J, with 11 bases in between. This CDR3 comprises 16 residues.

This clone was found a few times. The chain recombines TRBV27 with TRBJ1-2, with D perhaps matching TRBD1 (5 bases). Trimming took 7 bases from V and 3 from J, leaving 18 bases between them. The CDR3 is 15 amino acids. CDR1 MNHEY and CDR2 SMNVEV come from the germline V gene (reference sequence). CDR3 nucleotides: TGTGCCAGCACGACCAACCTTTGGGGCCACTATGGCTACACCTTC. Its protein product is CASTTNLWGHYGYTF.

The V call is TRBV6-6, the J call TRBJ1-2; the match to TRBD1 covers 8 bases. The CDR3 extends over 13 amino acids. Germline V gene lookup returns CDR1 MNHNY and CDR2 SVGAGI (reference sequence). The junction had 5 bases not matched to a gene; V was cut back by 6 bases and J by 5 bases. For the CDR3, the DNA is TGTGCCAGCAGGGGACAGGATTATTATGGCTACACCTTC. Translation: CASRGQDYYGYTF.

Concerning this clone: A read error may account for a junction end that differs from germline. In DNA form, the CDR3 reads TGCAGCGTTGAAGATGGCCTGAACTACAATGAGCAGCTCTTC. It is translated as CSVEDGLNYNEQLF. The chain uses TRBV29-1 and TRBJ2-1; D gene unclear. The CDR3 covers 14 residues. The germline V gene has CDR1 SQVTM and CDR2 ANQGSEA.

This sequence joins TRBV9 and TRBJ2-7, with 7 bases aligning to TRBD2. The CDR3 is 15 residues long. CDR1 and CDR2 (germline): SGDLS, YYNGEE. V shed 0 bases and J 0 bases; nucleotides not matched to a gene: 3. This chain's CDR3 is CASSVEPSGSYEQYF. The CDR3, as DNA: TGTGCCAGCAGCGTAGAACCTAGCGGCTCCTACGAGCAGTACTTC.

The chain is built from TRBV25-1 and TRBJ2-3; possible D gene TRBD1, 6 bases. Germline V lookup: CDR1 MGHDK, CDR2 SYGVNS. The CDR3 consists of 13 residues. V shed 1 base and J shed 4 bases, with 6 bases lying between them. CDR3 amino acids: CASSEWGPDTQYF. Here the CDR3 DNA reads TGTGCCAGCAGTGAATGGGGGCCAGATACGCAGTATTTT.

The chain uses TRBV19 and TRBJ2-7; 10 bases match TRBD1. This CDR3 contains 16 residues. V was pared by 3 bases and J by 3 bases, with 8 bases of the junction left unmatched. CDR1 LNHDA and CDR2 SQIVND come from the germline V gene (reference sequence). The CDR3 nucleotides read TGTGCCAGTAGTATTGTTTATGGGACAGGGGACTACGAGCAGTACTTC. Translation gives CASSIVYGTGDYEQYF.

This clone was seen a handful of times. The genes are TRBV7-6 and TRBJ1-1, with D maybe TRBD1 (6 bases). The CDR3 totals 13 residues. Germline V gene sequence: CDR1 SGHVS, CDR2 FNYEAQ. V was shortened by 0 bases and J by 7 bases, with 9 bases between the two germline ends. The DNA for the CDR3 is TGTGCCAGCAGCTTAGCCCAGGGGCTTGAAGCTTTCTTT. Translation gives CASSLAQGLEAFF.